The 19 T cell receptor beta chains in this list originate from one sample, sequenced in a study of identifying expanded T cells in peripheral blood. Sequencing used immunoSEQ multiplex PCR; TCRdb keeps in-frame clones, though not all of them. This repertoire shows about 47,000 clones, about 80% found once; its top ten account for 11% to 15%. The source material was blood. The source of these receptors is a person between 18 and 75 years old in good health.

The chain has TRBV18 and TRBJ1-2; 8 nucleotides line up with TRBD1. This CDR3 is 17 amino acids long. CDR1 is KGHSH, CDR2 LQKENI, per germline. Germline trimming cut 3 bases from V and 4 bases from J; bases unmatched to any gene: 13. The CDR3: CASSPGTGQGSSYGYTF. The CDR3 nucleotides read TGTGCCAGCTCACCCGGGACAGGTCAGGGGAGTAGCTATGGCTACACCTTC. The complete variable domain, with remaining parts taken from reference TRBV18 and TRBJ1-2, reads NAGVMQNPRHLVRRRGQEARLRCSPMKGHSHVYWYRQLPEEGLKFMVYLQKENIIDESGMPKERFSAEFPKEGPSILRIQQVVRGDSAAYFCASSPGTGQGSSYGYTFGSGTRLTVV.

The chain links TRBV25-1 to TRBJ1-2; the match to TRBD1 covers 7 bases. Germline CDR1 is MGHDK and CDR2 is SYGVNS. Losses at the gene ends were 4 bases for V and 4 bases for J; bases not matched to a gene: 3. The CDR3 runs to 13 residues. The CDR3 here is CASSGTGFYGYTF. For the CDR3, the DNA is TGTGCCAGCAGTGGGACAGGATTCTATGGCTACACCTTC.

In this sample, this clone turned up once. CDR3 nucleotides: TGTGCCTGGGGGGTAGGGGTTGGTGAAAAACTGTTTTTT. Protein product: CAWGVGVGEKLFF. The rearrangement uses TRBV30 and TRBJ1-4; D might be TRBD1 (5 bases). The CDR3 runs 13 residues. Germline CDR1 GTSNPN, CDR2 SVGIG (reference sequence). V lost 5 bases and J 7 bases, leaving 14 bases between the germline ends.

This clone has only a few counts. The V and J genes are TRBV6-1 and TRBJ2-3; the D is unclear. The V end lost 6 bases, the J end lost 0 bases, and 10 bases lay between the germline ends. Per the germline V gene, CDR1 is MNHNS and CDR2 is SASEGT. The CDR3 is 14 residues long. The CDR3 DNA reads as TGTGCCAGCAGGCAGGACGATAGCACAGATACGCAGTATTTT. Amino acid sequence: CASRQDDSTDTQYF.

The CDR3 nucleotides read TGCGCCAGCCGCAACCTTCTGGACAGGAGGTCCTATGGCTACACCTTC. Protein product: CASRNLLDRRSYGYTF. The rearrangement joins TRBV5-1 to TRBJ1-2; TRBD1 matches 7 bases. Trimming cost V 7 bases and J 4 bases; bases outside gene matches: 16. Germline CDR1 and CDR2: SGHRS and YFSETQ. The CDR3 loop spans 16 amino acids.

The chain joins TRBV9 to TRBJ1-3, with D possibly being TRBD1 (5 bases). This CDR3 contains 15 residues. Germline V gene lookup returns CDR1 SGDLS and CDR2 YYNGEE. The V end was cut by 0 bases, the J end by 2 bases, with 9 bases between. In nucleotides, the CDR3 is TGTGCCAGCAGCGTAGGACCAGGGACTGGAAACACCATATATTTT. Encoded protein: CASSVGPGTGNTIYF.

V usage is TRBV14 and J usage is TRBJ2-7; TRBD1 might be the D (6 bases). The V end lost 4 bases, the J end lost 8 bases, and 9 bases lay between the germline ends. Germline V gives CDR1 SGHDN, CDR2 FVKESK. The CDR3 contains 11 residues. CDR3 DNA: TGTGCCAGCAGCCCGGGACACCAGCAGTACTTC. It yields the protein CASSPGHQQYF.

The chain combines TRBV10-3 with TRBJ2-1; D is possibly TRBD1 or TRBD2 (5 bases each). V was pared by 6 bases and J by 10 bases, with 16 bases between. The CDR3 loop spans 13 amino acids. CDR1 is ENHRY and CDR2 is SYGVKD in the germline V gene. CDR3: CAIRQMWGTEQFF. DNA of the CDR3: TGTGCCATCAGACAGATGTGGGGGACCGAGCAGTTCTTC.

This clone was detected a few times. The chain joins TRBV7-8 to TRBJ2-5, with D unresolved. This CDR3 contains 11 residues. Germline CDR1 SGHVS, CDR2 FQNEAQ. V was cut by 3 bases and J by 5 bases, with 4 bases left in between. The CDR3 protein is CASSFSETQYF. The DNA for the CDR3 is TGTGCCAGCAGCTTTTCCGAGACCCAGTACTTC. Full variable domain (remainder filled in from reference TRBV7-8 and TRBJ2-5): GAGVSQSPRYKVAKRGQDVALRCDPISGHVSLFWYQQALGQGPEFLTYFQNEAQLDKSGLPSDRFFAERPEGSVSTLKIQRTQQEDSAVYLCASSFSETQYFGPGTRLLVL.

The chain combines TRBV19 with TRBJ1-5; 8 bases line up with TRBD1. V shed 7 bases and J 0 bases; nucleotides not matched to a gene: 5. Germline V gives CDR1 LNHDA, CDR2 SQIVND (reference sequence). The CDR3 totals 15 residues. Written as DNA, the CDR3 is TGTGCCAGTAAAGACAGGGGTTATAGCAATCAGCCCCAGCATTTT. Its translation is CASKDRGYSNQPQHF.

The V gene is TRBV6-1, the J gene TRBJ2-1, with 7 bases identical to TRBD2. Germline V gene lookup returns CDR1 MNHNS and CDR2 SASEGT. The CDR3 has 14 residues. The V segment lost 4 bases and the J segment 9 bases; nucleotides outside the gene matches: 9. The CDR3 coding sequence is TGTGCCAGCAGTGTGGCTAGCGGAACGGGTGAGCAGTTCTTC. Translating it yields CASSVASGTGEQFF.

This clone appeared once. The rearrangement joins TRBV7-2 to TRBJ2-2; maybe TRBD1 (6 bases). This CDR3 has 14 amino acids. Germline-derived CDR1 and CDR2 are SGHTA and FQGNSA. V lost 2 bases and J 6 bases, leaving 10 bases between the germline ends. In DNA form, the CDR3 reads TGTGCCAGCAGCTTAACACCAGGGGCCGGGGAGCTGTTTTTT. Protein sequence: CASSLTPGAGELFF.

CDR3 protein: CSLRTGLQETQYF. The CDR3 DNA reads as TGCAGCTTAAGGACAGGCCTTCAAGAGACCCAGTACTTC. V usage is TRBV29-1 and J usage is TRBJ2-5, with 7 bases identical to TRBD1. This CDR3 is 13 amino acids long. Germline V gene data show CDR1 as SQVTM and CDR2 as ANQGSEA. V was pared by 8 bases and J by 2 bases, with 8 bases of the junction left unmatched.

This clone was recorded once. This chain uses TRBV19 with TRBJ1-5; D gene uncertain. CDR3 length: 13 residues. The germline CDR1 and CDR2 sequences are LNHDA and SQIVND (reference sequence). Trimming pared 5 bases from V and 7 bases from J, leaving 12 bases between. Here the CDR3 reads CASSPLGYQPQHF. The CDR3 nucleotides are TGTGCCAGTAGTCCTCTAGGGTACCAGCCCCAGCATTTT.

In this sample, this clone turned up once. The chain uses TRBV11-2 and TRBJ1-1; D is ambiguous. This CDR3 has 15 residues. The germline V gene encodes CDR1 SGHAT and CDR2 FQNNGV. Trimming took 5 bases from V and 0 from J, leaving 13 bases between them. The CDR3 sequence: CASSGRQRMNTEAFF. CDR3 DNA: TGTGCCAGCAGCGGCCGACAAAGAATGAACACTGAAGCTTTCTTT.

The CDR3 bases are TGTGCCTGCTCAAGGGGGCTAGACAGGGAGAGCATTCAGTACTTC. Translation gives CACSRGLDRESIQYF. V gene TRBV9 combines with J gene TRBJ2-4; 7 positions agree with TRBD1. Germline V gene data show CDR1 as SGDLS and CDR2 as YYNGEE. V shed 10 bases, J shed 9 bases, and the junction held 19 bases outside the gene matches. This CDR3 region has 15 residues.

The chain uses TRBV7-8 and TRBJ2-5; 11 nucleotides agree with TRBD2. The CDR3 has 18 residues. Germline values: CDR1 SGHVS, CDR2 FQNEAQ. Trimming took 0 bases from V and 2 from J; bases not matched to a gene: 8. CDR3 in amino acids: CASSLALGVAGGQETQYF. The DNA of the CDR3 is TGTGCCAGCAGCTTAGCGCTTGGGGTAGCGGGAGGGCAAGAGACCCAGTACTTC.

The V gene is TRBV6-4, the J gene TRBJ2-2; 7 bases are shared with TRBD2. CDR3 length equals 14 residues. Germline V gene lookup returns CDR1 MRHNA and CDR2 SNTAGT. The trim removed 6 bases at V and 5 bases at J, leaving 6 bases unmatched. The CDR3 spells CASRIERGTGELFF. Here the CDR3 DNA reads TGTGCCAGCAGGATTGAGCGGGGAACCGGGGAGCTGTTTTTT.

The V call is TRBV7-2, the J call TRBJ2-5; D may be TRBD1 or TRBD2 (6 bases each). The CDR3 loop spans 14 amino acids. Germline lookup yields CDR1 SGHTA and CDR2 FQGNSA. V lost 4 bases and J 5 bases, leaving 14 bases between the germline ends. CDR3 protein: CASSSSGAGETQYF. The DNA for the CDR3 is TGTGCCAGCAGCTCCTCGGGGGCCGGGGAGACCCAGTACTTC.